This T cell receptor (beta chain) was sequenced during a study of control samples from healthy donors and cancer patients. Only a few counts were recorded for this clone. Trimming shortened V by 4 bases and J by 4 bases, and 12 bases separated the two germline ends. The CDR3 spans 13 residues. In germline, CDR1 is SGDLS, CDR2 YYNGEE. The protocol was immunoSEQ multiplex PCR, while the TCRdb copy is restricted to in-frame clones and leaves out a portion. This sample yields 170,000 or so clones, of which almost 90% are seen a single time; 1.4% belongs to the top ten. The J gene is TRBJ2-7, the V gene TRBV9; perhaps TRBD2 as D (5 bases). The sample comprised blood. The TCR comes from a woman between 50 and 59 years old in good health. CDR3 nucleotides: TGTGCCAGCAGCTCCCGACCGGGGTACGAGCAGTACTTC. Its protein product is CASSSRPGYEQYF.